The present T cell receptor beta chain was sequenced within a study of CD8+CD57+ T cells in acquired aplastic anemia. Study-level points and caveats: With respect to CD8+ Simpson's diversity, patients and controls did not differ significantly.

Germline V CDR1 and CDR2: KGHDR, SFDVKD. The CDR3 is 16 amino acids. The J segment lost 5 bases and the V segment lost 1 base, leaving 3 bases of the junction unmatched. Genomic DNA, serving as template, underwent TCR beta VDJ and CDR3 profiling. A single record per CDR3 protein comes from TCRdb applying MiXCR to the reads. This sample has 90,000 to 150,000 distinct CDR3 sequences, with 58% found just once. This clonotype has more than one count but fewer than ten. The antigen remains undetermined. Patients sequenced had flow cytometry evidence of CD8+CD57+ cell expansion. Patients uniformly had severe acquired aplastic anemia.

Sequenced sample: sorted CD4+, CD8+, or CD8+CD57+ T cells (not recorded which) from PBMCs. The TCR originated in a human donor with aplastic anemia. V and J are TRBV24-1 and TRBJ2-5; the match to TRBD2 covers 13 bases. The chain's CDR3 is CATSDFGTSGMETQYF. In nucleotides, the CDR3 is TGTGCCACCAGTGATTTCGGGACTAGCGGGATGGAGACCCAGTACTTC.